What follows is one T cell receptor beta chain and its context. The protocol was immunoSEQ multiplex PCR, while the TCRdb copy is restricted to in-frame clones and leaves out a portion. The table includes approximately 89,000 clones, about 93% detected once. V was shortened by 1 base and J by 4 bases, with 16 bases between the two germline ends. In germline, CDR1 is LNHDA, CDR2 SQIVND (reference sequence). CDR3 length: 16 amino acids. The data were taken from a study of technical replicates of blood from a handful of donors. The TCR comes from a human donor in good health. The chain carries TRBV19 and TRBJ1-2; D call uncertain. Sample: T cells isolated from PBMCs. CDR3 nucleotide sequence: TGTGCCAGTAGTATAGGGGGAGACGGAATATTCTATGGCTACACCTTC. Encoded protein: CASSIGGDGIFYGYTF.